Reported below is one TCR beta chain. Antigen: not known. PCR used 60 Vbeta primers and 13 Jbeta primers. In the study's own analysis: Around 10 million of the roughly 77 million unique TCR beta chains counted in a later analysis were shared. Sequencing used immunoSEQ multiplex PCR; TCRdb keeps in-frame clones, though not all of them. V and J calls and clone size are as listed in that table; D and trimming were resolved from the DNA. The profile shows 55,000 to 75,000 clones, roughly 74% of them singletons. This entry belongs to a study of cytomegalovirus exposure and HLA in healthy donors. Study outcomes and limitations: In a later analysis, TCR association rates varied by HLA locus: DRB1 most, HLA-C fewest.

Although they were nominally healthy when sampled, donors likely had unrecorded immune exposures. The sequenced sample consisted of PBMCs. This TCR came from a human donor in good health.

The CDR3 region has the DNA TGCGCCAGCAGCCCAGACTCGTGGGAGGGGAACACTGAAGCTTTCTTT. It encodes CASSPDSWEGNTEAFF. This chain uses TRBV5-1 with TRBJ1-1; unclear D gene. CDR3 size: 16 residues. The germline gives CDR1 SGHRS, CDR2 YFSETQ. Trimming took 4 bases from V and 1 from J, leaving 17 bases between them.